The text below deals with one T cell receptor (beta chain). Sequenced by immunoSEQ multiplex PCR; TCRdb stores in-frame clones only, minus some. Of approximately 530,000 clones in the sample, 85% to 90% were seen once. These data belong to a study of blood T cell repertoires in COVID-19. V shed 6 bases and J 3 bases; nucleotides not matched to a gene: 7. Germline CDR1 PRHDT, CDR2 FYEKMQ (reference sequence). The CDR3 has 14 amino acids. The chain links TRBV13 to TRBJ2-7; TRBD1 agrees at 8 bases. The receptor comes from a woman aged 45 to 65 with COVID-19, enrolled during active disease. The sample comprised peripheral blood. The CDR3 nucleotides are TGTGCCAGCAGTCCAGGGGGCAGGGGCTACGAGCAGTACTTC. Its translation: CASSPGGRGYEQYF.